This TCR beta chain emerged from a study of CD8 T cells in Susac syndrome. Negative isolation yielded CD4+ and CD8+ T cells, and FACS enriched TEMRA cells. It was with random hexamers that roughly 0.5 to 1 ug RNA was reverse transcribed. TCRdb reprocessed the immunoSEQ multiplex PCR reads with MiXCR, giving one entry per CDR3 protein. The table lists 120,000 or so distinct CDR3 sequences, nearly 96% of them singletons, with 0.12% to 0.15% in the top ten. CDR1 MNHEY and CDR2 SMNVEV come from the germline V gene (reference sequence). The CDR3 loop spans 14 amino acids. Trimming took 6 bases from V and 5 from J; bases not matched to a gene: 9.

The specimen was CD4+ T cells from PBMCs. This TCR was sampled from a human donor with Susac syndrome. The rearrangement uses TRBV27 and TRBJ1-1, with 7 positions matching TRBD1. CDR3 sequence: CASRRWDSLTEAFF. DNA of the CDR3: TGTGCCAGCAGACGATGGGACAGTCTGACTGAAGCTTTCTTT.